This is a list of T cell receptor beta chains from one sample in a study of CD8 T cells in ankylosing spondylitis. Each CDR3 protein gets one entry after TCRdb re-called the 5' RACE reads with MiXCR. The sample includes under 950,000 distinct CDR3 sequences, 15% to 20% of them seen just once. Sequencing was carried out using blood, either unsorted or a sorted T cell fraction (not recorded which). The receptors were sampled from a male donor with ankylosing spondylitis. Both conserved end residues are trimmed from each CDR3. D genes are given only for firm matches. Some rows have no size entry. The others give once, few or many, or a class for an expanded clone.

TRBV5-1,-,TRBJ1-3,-,ASSLDLAGGNTIY
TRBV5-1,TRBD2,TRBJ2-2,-,ARSRGHSGRSNTGELF
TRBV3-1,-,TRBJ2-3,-,ASSQPGSAQY
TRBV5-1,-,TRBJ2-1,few,ASSLEGTYLGNEQF
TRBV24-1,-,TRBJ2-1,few,ATSEPGTPSYNEQF
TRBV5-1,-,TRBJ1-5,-,ASRKGGEGNQPQH
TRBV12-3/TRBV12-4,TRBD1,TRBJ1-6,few,ASNGQANSPLH
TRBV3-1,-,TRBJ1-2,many,ASSQGKTMNYGYT
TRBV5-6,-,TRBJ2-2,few,ASSLGGPAVNTGELF
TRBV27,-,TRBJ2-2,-,ASAFRENTGELF
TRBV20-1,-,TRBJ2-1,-,SAGDDRSYNEQF
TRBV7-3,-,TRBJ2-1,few,ASSLWVADEQF
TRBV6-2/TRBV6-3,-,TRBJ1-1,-,ASSGATEAF
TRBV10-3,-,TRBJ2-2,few,ATGTAANTGELF
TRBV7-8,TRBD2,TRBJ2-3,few,ASSRGLAGARTDTQY
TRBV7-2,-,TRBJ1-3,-,ASSSGAAPGDTIY
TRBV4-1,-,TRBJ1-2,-,ASSQALDRSYGYT
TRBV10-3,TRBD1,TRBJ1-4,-,AISETDRATEKLF
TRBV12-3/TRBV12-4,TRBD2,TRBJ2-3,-,ASSSLAGGKGADTQY
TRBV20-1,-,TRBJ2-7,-,SARDWAGSSYEQY
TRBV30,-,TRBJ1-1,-,AWSIRGDTEAF
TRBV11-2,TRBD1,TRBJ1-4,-,ASSAGQGATNEKLF
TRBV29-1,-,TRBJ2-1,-,SVEGRRNYNEQF
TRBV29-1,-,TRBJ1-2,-,SVAAGYGYT
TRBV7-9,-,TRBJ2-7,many,ASSFSPLWDMGNEQY
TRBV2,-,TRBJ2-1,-,ASSLVERGQF
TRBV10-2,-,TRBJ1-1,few,ASSESGRRGSEAF
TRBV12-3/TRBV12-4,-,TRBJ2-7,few,ASSLPPRRNEQY
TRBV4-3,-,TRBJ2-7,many,ASSQDPEYEQY
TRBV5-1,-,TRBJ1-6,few,ASSFTGPNSPLH
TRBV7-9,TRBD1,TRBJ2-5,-,ASSPSAGGQETQY
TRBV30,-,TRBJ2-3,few,AWAWTANTDTQY
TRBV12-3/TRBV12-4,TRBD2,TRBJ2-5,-,ASSQAGAGETQY
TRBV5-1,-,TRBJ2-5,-,ASCRVQETQY
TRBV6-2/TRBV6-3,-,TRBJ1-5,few,ASRVDNNQPQH
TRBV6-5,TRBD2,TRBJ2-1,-,ASSYRAGNYNEQF
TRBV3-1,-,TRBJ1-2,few,ASSRSRVAGRTYGYT
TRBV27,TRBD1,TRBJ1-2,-,ASRRTGENGYT
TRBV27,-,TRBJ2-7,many,ASSLILEEGPNEQY